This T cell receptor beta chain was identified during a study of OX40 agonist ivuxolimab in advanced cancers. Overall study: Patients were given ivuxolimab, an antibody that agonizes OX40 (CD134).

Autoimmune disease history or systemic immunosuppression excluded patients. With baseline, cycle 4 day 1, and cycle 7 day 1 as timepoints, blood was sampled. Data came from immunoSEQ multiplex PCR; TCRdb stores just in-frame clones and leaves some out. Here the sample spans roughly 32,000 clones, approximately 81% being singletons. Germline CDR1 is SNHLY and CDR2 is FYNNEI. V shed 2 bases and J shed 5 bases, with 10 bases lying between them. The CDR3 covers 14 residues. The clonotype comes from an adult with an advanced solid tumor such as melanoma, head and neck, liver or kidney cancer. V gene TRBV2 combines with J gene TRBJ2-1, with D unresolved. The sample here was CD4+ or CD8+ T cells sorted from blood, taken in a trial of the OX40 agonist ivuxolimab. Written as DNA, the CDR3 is TGTGCCAGCAGTGAAAACGGAGTGAACAATGAGCAGTTCTTC. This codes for CASSENGVNNEQFF.